A single sample is the source of the 22 T cell receptor beta chains below, sequenced in a study of OX40 agonist ivuxolimab in advanced cancers. Data came from immunoSEQ multiplex PCR; TCRdb stores just in-frame clones and leaves some out. The repertoire holds tens of thousands of clones, with 87% as singletons. Sample: CD4+ or CD8+ T cells sorted from blood, taken in a trial of the OX40 agonist ivuxolimab. The receptors come from an adult with an advanced solid tumor such as melanoma, head and neck, liver or kidney cancer.

This clone was picked up one time. CDR3 protein: CASSGWGTLNYGYTF. The CDR3 DNA sequence: TGTGCCAGCAGTGGGTGGGGGACCCTAAATTATGGCTACACCTTC. The chain joins TRBV6-1 to TRBJ1-2; D is perhaps TRBD1 (5 bases). This CDR3 spans 15 amino acids. Trimming stripped 4 bases from V and 5 bases from J, with 17 bases between. Germline assignment: CDR1 MNHNS and CDR2 SASEGT.

In regard to this clone: The junction and the germline gene differ at one end; a read error may be behind it. V gene TRBV7-7 combines with J gene TRBJ2-2; D may be TRBD1 (6 bases). Looked up from germline, CDR1 is SSHAT and CDR2 is FNYEAQ (reference sequence). The CDR3 extends over 15 amino acids. CDR3 in DNA: TGTGCTAGCAGCTTGGACAGCTCGAACACCGGGGAGCTGTTTTTT. Translating gives CASSLDSSNTGELFF.

The chain uses TRBV9 and TRBJ2-5, with no clear D. Trimming took 0 bases from V and 6 from J, leaving 12 bases between them. The CDR3 spans 14 residues. Germline CDR1 is SGDLS and CDR2 is YYNGEE. The CDR3 sequence is CASSVEPSPQTQYF. DNA of the CDR3: TGTGCCAGCAGCGTAGAACCCAGCCCACAGACCCAGTACTTC. The variable domain in full, with the rest retrieved from reference TRBV9 and TRBJ2-5, is DSGVTQTPKHLITATGQRVTLRCSPRSGDLSVYWYQQSLDQGLQFLIQYYNGEERAKGNILERFSAQQFPDLHSELNLSSLELGDSALYFCASSVEPSPQTQYFGPGTRLLVL.

This clone was recorded only once. The chain couples TRBV7-9 to TRBJ2-5, with a weak D call TRBD1 (6 bases). The V end was cut by 5 bases, the J end by 0 bases, with 13 bases between. The CDR3 is 15 residues long. Germline V gives CDR1 SEHNR, CDR2 FQNEAQ (reference sequence). CDR3 DNA sequence: TGTGCCAGCAGCCCGGACACAGGGAACCAAGAGACCCAGTACTTC. Translation: CASSPDTGNQETQYF.

This chain connects TRBV11-1 to TRBJ2-1, with TRBD1 matching over 9 bases. From germline, CDR1 is SGHAT and CDR2 FQDESV (reference sequence). J was trimmed by 15 bases and V by 5 bases; bases with no gene match: 8. The CDR3 extends over 12 amino acids. CDR3 residues: CASSHGQGSGFF. Here the CDR3 DNA reads TGTGCCAGCAGCCATGGACAGGGGTCAGGGTTCTTC.

This clone showed up just once. The V gene is TRBV5-1, the J gene TRBJ2-3, with 8 bases that match TRBD2. The CDR3 is 15 residues long. With 4 bases clipped from V and 2 bases from J, the junction kept 6 bases outside the gene matches. Germline V gene sequence: CDR1 SGHRS, CDR2 YFSETQ. The CDR3, as DNA: TGCGCCAGCAGCCTCCCGCGGGGGGACACAGATACGCAGTATTTT. Its protein is CASSLPRGDTDTQYF. The variable domain in full, with the rest retrieved from reference TRBV5-1 and TRBJ2-3, is KAGVTQTPRYLIKTRGQQVTLSCSPISGHRSVSWYQQTPGQGLQFLFEYFSETQRNKGNFPGRFSGRQFSNSRSEMNVSTLELGDSALYLCASSLPRGDTDTQYFGPGTRLTVL.

This rearrangement joins TRBV28 to TRBJ2-5, with 10 bases lining up with TRBD1. The better agreement between TRBJ2-7 and the DNA end casts doubt on the J call. Germline assignment: CDR1 MDHEN and CDR2 SYDVKM. This CDR3 spans 15 amino acids. The CDR3 DNA follows: TGTGCCAGCAGTTTAACGACAGGGGGCAGGGACGAGCAGTACTTC. Amino acids: CASSLTTGGRDEQYF.

This chain joins TRBV7-7 and TRBJ1-6, with a possible D match to TRBD1 (5 bases). Germline V lookup: CDR1 SSHAT, CDR2 FNYEAQ (reference sequence). The CDR3 is 13 amino acids. The CDR3 region is CASSRQKNSPLHF. CDR3 nucleotide sequence: TGTGCTAGCTCCCGACAGAAGAATTCACCCCTCCACTTT.

The V and J genes are TRBV5-1 and TRBJ2-7; TRBD1 matches at 8 bases. CDR3 length: 16 residues. Trimming took 4 bases from V and 2 from J; bases not matched to a gene: 11. Germline lookup yields CDR1 SGHRS and CDR2 YFSETQ. CDR3 nucleotides: TGCGCCAGCAGCGAAGGACAGGGCGGGATGGCCTACGAGCAGTACTTC. It codes for CASSEGQGGMAYEQYF.

This clone was detected only a few times. The rearrangement joins TRBV15 to TRBJ2-3; 13 bases fit TRBD2. Germline CDR1 and CDR2: LNHNV and YYDKDF (reference sequence). The CDR3 sequence is 16 residues long. The J segment lost 7 bases and the V segment lost 3 bases, leaving 7 bases of the junction unmatched. This CDR3 reads CATSRETSGGPNTQYF. The CDR3 DNA reads as TGTGCCACCAGCAGGGAGACTAGCGGGGGGCCAAATACGCAGTATTTT.

The chain combines TRBV7-2 with TRBJ2-5; either TRBD1 or TRBD2 may supply D (5 bases each). The V and J ends lost 5 bases and 5 bases respectively, with 24 bases between them. The CDR3 consists of 17 residues. CDR1 and CDR2 (germline): SGHTA, FQGNSA. In DNA form, the CDR3 reads TGTGCCAGCAGCCTCGGGGCAGGGAGATTGGTAGGGGAGACCCAGTACTTC. It specifies CASSLGAGRLVGETQYF.

The chain couples TRBV5-1 to TRBJ2-1; 10 bases line up with TRBD2. This CDR3 region has 16 residues. From germline, CDR1 is SGHRS and CDR2 YFSETQ. After removal of 0 bases from V and 4 bases from J, the junction contained 4 bases not matched to a gene. Here the CDR3 DNA reads TGCGCCAGCAGCTTGGGGCTAGCGGGAGAATACAATGAGCAGTTCTTC. Protein sequence: CASSLGLAGEYNEQFF.

This clone is a singleton in its sample. This sequence joins TRBV11-1 and TRBJ2-2; D is ambiguous. Deletions cut 3 bases from V and 0 bases from J, with 11 bases between. CDR3 length: 16 residues. The germline V gene encodes CDR1 SGHAT and CDR2 FQDESV (reference sequence). The CDR3 DNA is TGTGCCAGCAGCTTTCTAGGTCTTGCGAACACCGGGGAGCTGTTTTTT. This translates into CASSFLGLANTGELFF. The entire variable domain, with the rest obtained from reference TRBV11-1 and TRBJ2-2, is as follows: EAEVAQSPRYKITEKSQAVAFWCDPISGHATLYWYRQILGQGPELLVQFQDESVVDDSQLPKDRFSAERLKGVDSTLKIQPAELGDSAMYLCASSFLGLANTGELFFGEGSRLTVL.

This chain connects TRBV5-5 to TRBJ1-1, with D uncertain. The CDR3 runs to 14 residues. V was pared by 0 bases and J by 0 bases, with 6 bases between. Germline V gives CDR1 SGHKS, CDR2 YYEKEE (reference sequence). The CDR3, as DNA: TGTGCCAGCAGCTTGGGGATCATGAACACTGAAGCTTTCTTT. This translates into CASSLGIMNTEAFF. The entire variable domain, with the rest obtained from reference TRBV5-5 and TRBJ1-1, is as follows: DAGVTQSPTHLIKTRGQQVTLRCSPISGHKSVSWYQQVLGQGPQFIFQYYEKEERGRGNFPDRFSARQFPNYSSELNVNALLLGDSALYLCASSLGIMNTEAFFGQGTRLTVV.

The rearrangement joins TRBV5-1 to TRBJ2-7, with 12 bases matching TRBD2. The CDR3 consists of 15 residues. J was trimmed by 7 bases and V by 4 bases; bases with no gene match: 9. Germline values: CDR1 SGHRS, CDR2 YFSETQ. DNA for the CDR3: TGCGCCAGCAGCATCTCTAGCGGGGGGGCCGGAGAGCAGTACTTC. Translation: CASSISSGGAGEQYF.

The chain is built from TRBV11-2 and TRBJ2-7; D uncertain. The germline V and J ends were trimmed by 2 bases and 2 bases, with 7 bases remaining between them. Germline loops: CDR1 SGHAT, CDR2 FQNNGV. The CDR3 length is 13 residues. The CDR3 is CASSLRETYEQYF. DNA of the CDR3: TGTGCCAGCAGCTTAAGGGAAACCTACGAGCAGTACTTC.

The chain employs TRBV6-5 and TRBJ2-5; D ambiguous. V gave up 6 bases and J gave up 2 bases, with 10 bases separating them. Germline V gene data show CDR1 as MNHEY and CDR2 as SVGAGI. The CDR3 contains 13 residues. CDR3 coding DNA: TGTGCCAGCAGCCCCCAGTTACAAGAGACCCAGTACTTC. Translation gives CASSPQLQETQYF.

V is TRBV5-1 and J is TRBJ2-3, with D unresolved. V dropped 0 bases and J dropped 5 bases, with 10 bases sitting between them. The length of the CDR3 is 14 residues. Germline V gene lookup returns CDR1 SGHRS and CDR2 YFSETQ. The CDR3 loop is CASSLVGFGDTQYF. In nucleotides, the CDR3 is TGCGCCAGCAGCTTGGTGGGATTTGGAGATACGCAGTATTTT.

This clone was found once. This chain uses TRBV19 with TRBJ2-3; D is ambiguous. CDR3 size: 12 residues. Germline loops: CDR1 LNHDA, CDR2 SQIVND (reference sequence). The V gene lost 3 bases and the J gene lost 3 bases, with 4 bases spanning the gap. CDR3 amino acids: CASSMDTDTQYF. The CDR3 DNA reads as TGTGCCAGTAGTATGGATACAGATACGCAGTATTTT.

The gene calls are TRBV30 and TRBJ1-3; unclear D gene. V was cut by 0 bases and J by 4 bases, with 10 bases left in between. Germline assignment: CDR1 GTSNPN and CDR2 SVGIG (reference sequence). The CDR3 covers 14 residues. The CDR3, as DNA: TGTGCCTGGAGTGTGGACCTATCGGGAAACACCATATATTTT. This sequence encodes CAWSVDLSGNTIYF.

The rearrangement uses TRBV7-2 and TRBJ1-1; TRBD1 aligns across 7 bases. The CDR3 loop spans 15 amino acids. Trimming cost V 5 bases and J 5 bases; bases outside gene matches: 11. Germline CDR1 SGHTA, CDR2 FQGNSA. The CDR3 DNA follows: TGTGCCAGCAGCCCTGGGGCAGGGGGACAAACTGAAGCTTTCTTT. Its protein product is CASSPGAGGQTEAFF.

CDR3 bases: TGTGCCAGCAGCTTCCCGGGACGAGGAGATGAAAAACTGTTTTTT. This sequence encodes CASSFPGRGDEKLFF. The chain uses TRBV7-3 and TRBJ1-4; D perhaps matches TRBD1 (5 bases). The germline V and J ends were trimmed by 3 bases and 6 bases, with 14 bases remaining between them. The CDR3 totals 15 residues. Germline CDR1 reads SGHTA; CDR2 reads FQGTGA. Full variable domain (missing parts from reference TRBV7-3 and TRBJ1-4): GAGVSQTPSNKVTEKGKYVELRCDPISGHTALYWYRQSLGQGPEFLIYFQGTGAADDSGLPNDRFFAVRPEGSVSTLKIQRTERGDSAVYLCASSFPGRGDEKLFFGSGTQLSVL.